The rows below give T cell receptor beta chains drawn from one sample of a study of graft-versus-host responses after intestinal transplantation. TCRdb's copy holds only in-frame clones and misses some; the assay was immunoSEQ multiplex PCR. The sample has about 100,000 clones; roughly 87% are singletons. No antigen has been identified for these receptors. This specimen consisted of unstimulated CD4+ T cells sorted from spleen or lymph node cells, obtained before transplant. The receptors stem from a human donor who was the organ donor for an intestinal transplant. The CDR3 runs from the conserved cysteine through the conserved F or W. The order of the fields is CDR3 DNA, CDR3 protein, V gene, D gene, J gene. D genes are given only for firm matches.

TGTGCCAGCAGCTTGACAGGAGAGTACAATGAGCAGTTCTTC CASSLTGEYNEQFF TRBV7-3 - TRBJ2-1
TGTGCCTGGACTAAAAGGGACCAGAACACCGGGGAGCTGTTTTTT CAWTKRDQNTGELFF TRBV30 - TRBJ2-2
TGCGCCAGCAGCTTGTCCCCGGGACAGGGTAACTATGGCTACACCTTC CASSLSPGQGNYGYTF TRBV5-1 TRBD1 TRBJ1-2
TGTGCCAGCAAGGCGGGACCCGGGGGCATTCAGTACTTC CASKAGPGGIQYF TRBV2 - TRBJ2-4
TGTGCCAGCAGTTTTGGTTGGGGGACCAGACAGGGATCGAACTATGGCTACACCTTC CASSFGWGTRQGSNYGYTF TRBV28 TRBD1 TRBJ1-2
TGTGCCTGGGGACGGGACAGGGTACGGTACGAGCAGTACTTC CAWGRDRVRYEQYF TRBV30 TRBD1 TRBJ2-7
TGTGCCAGTAGGACTAGCGGGCGCGTCACAGATACGCAGTATTTT CASRTSGRVTDTQYF TRBV19 TRBD2 TRBJ2-3
TGTGCCAGCAGCTTGGTGGGCAGGCTAAACACCTACGAGCAGTACTTC CASSLVGRLNTYEQYF TRBV5-4 - TRBJ2-7
TGTGCCAGCAGTGAATGGGGTAGCAATCAGCCCCAGCATTTT CASSEWGSNQPQHF TRBV25-1 - TRBJ1-5
TGTGCCAGCAGTTCCCAGACAGGGTTCCAGCCCCAGCATTTT CASSSQTGFQPQHF TRBV28 TRBD1 TRBJ1-5
TGTGCCAGTAGTACTACCGGGACAGGGGGGGACATTCAGTACTTC CASSTTGTGGDIQYF TRBV19 TRBD1 TRBJ2-4
TGTGCCAGCAGCTTAGTTCAGGGGTCAAATGAGCAGTTCTTC CASSLVQGSNEQFF TRBV11-2 - TRBJ2-1
TGTGCCAGCAGCCCACGGGGCACTGAAGCTTTCTTT CASSPRGTEAFF TRBV2 - TRBJ1-1
TGCAGTGCTCAGGGATATGGCTACACCTTC CSAQGYGYTF TRBV20-1 - TRBJ1-2
TGTGCCAGCAGTTTACTCACCTACGAGCAGTACTTC CASSLLTYEQYF TRBV28 - TRBJ2-7
TGTGCCAGCAGCCCGCGGGGGGGCACAGATACGCAGTATTTT CASSPRGGTDTQYF TRBV9 TRBD2 TRBJ2-3
TGTGCCAGCAGGGAAGTGAGGGCTTTCTTT CASREVRAFF TRBV6-1 - TRBJ1-1
TGTGCCAGCAGCAAACTCGTAAGGGAGGCATACGAGCAGTACTTC CASSKLVREAYEQYF TRBV28 - TRBJ2-7
TGTGCCTGGGAGGACAGGGGAAGGTCCTACGAGCAGTACTTC CAWEDRGRSYEQYF TRBV30 TRBD1 TRBJ2-7
TGTGCCAGCAGCGTTACCAGGGGGCCCGACACCGGGGAGCTGTTTTTT CASSVTRGPDTGELFF TRBV9 TRBD1 TRBJ2-2
TGCGCCAGCAGCACCGGGACCCGCATGGATACGCAGTATTTT CASSTGTRMDTQYF TRBV5-1 - TRBJ2-3
TGTGCCATAAGGGCAGGTTCAAGGGATACGCAGTATTTT CAIRAGSRDTQYF TRBV28 - TRBJ2-3
TGTGCCAGCATCGGGCAGGGACGCGAAGCTTTCTTT CASIGQGREAFF TRBV2 - TRBJ1-1